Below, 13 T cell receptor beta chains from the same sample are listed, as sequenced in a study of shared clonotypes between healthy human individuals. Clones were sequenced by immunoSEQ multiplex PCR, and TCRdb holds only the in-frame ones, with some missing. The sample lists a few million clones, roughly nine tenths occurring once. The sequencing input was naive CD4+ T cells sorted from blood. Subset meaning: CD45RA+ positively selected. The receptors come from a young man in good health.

The CDR3 nucleotides are TGTGCCAGCAGCTTGGCCGGGACAAATAGCAATCAGCCCCAGCATTTT. Protein sequence: CASSLAGTNSNQPQHF. The chain employs TRBV7-2 and TRBJ1-5, with a weak D call TRBD1 (6 bases). The V and J ends lost 3 bases and 0 bases respectively, with 12 bases between them. CDR1 is SGHTA, CDR2 FQGNSA, per germline. The CDR3 extends over 16 amino acids.

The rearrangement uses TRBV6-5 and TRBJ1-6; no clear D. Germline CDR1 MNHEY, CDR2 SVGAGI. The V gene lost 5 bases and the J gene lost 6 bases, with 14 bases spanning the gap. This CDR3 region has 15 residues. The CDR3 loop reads CASSTSGWGNSPLHF. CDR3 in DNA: TGTGCCAGCAGTACCTCTGGCTGGGGTAATTCACCCCTCCACTTT.

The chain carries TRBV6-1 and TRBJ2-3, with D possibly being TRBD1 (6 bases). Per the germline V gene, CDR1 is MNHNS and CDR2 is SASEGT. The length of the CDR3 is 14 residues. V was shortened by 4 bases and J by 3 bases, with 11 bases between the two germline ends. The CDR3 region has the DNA TGTGCCAGCAGTGTAAGGCAGGGGACAGATACGCAGTATTTT. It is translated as CASSVRQGTDTQYF.

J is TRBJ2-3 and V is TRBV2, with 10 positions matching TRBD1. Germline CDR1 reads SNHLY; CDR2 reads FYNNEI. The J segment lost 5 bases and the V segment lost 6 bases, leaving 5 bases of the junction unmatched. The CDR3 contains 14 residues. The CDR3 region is CASRWDRGGDTQYF. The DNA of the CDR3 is TGTGCCAGCAGGTGGGACAGGGGAGGAGATACGCAGTATTTT.

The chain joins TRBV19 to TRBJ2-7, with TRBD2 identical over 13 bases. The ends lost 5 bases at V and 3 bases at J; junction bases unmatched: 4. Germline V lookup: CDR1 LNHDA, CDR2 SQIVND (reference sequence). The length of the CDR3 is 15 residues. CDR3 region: CASSAGTSGDYEQYF. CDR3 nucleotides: TGTGCCAGTAGTGCCGGGACTAGCGGGGACTACGAGCAGTACTTC.

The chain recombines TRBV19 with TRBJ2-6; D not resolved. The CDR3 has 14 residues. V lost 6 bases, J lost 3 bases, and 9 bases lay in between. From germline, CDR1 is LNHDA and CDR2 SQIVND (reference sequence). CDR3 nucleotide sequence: TGTGCCAGTAGGAAAACTGGTGGGGCCAACGTCCTGACTTTC. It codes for CASRKTGGANVLTF.

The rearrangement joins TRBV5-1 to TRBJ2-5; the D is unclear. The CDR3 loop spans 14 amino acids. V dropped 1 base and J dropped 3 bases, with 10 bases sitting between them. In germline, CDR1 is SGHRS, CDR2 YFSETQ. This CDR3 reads CASSLLSEKETQYF. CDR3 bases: TGCGCCAGCAGCTTGCTCTCCGAAAAAGAGACCCAGTACTTC.

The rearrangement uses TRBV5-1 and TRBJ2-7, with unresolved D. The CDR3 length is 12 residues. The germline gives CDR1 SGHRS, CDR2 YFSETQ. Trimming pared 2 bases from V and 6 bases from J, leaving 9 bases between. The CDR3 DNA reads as TGCGCCAGCAGCTTCGACCTCCTCGAGCAGTACTTC. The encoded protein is CASSFDLLEQYF.

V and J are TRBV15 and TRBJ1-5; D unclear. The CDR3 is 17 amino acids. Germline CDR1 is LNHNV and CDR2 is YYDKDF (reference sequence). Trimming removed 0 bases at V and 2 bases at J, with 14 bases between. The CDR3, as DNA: TGTGCCACCAGCAGAGAATCCGGGGAAGTCGGCAATCAGCCCCAGCATTTT. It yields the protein CATSRESGEVGNQPQHF.

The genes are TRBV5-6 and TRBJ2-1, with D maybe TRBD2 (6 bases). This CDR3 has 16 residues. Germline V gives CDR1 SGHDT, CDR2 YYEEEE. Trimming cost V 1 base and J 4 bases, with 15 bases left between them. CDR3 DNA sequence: TGTGCCAGCAGCTTGCCCTGGGACTTAAGATACAATGAGCAGTTCTTC. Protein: CASSLPWDLRYNEQFF.

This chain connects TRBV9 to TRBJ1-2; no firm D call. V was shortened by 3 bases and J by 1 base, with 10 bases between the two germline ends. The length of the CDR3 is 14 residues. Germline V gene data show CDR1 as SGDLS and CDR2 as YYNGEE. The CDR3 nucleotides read TGTGCCAGCAGCGCCCGCACCTATAACTATGGCTACACCTTC. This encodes CASSARTYNYGYTF.

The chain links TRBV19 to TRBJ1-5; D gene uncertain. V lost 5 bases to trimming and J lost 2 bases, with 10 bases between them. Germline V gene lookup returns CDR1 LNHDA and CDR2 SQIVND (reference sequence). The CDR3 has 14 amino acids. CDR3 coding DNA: TGTGCCAGTAGTGGTCGTTTGGGCAATCAGCCCCAGCATTTT. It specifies CASSGRLGNQPQHF.

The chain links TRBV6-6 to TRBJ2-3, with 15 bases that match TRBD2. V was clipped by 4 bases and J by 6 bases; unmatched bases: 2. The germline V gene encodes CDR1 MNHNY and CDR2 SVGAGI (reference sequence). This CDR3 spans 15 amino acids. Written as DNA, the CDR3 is TGTGCCAGCAGTTTTGGACTAGCGGGGGGGGATACGCAGTATTTT. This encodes CASSFGLAGGDTQYF.